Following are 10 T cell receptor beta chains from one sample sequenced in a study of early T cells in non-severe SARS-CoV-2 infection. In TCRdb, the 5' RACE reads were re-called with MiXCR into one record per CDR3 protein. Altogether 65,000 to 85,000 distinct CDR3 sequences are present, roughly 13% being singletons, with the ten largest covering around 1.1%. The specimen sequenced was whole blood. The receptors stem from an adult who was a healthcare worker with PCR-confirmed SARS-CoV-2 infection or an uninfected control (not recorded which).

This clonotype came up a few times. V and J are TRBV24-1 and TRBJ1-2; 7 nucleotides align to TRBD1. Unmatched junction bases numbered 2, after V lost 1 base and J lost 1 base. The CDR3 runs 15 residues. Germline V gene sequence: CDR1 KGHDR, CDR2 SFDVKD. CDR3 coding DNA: TGTGCCACCAGTGATTTTAGACAGGGTAACTATGGCTACACCTTC. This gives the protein CATSDFRQGNYGYTF.

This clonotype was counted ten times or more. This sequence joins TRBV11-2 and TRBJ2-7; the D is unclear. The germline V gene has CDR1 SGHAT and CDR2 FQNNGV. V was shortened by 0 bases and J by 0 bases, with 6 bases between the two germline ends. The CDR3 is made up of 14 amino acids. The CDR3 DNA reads TGTGCCAGCAGCTTAGAACAGATCTCCTACGAGCAGTACTTC. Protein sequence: CASSLEQISYEQYF.

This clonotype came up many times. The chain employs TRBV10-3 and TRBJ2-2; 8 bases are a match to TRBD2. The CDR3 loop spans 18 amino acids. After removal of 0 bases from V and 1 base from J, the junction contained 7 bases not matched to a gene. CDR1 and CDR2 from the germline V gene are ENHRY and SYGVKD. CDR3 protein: CAISESRGGPKNTGELFF. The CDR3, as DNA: TGTGCCATCAGTGAGTCCCGGGGGGGTCCAAAGAACACCGGGGAGCTGTTTTTT.

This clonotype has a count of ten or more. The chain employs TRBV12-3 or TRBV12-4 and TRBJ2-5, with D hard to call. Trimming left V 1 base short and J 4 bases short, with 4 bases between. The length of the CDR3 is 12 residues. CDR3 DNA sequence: TGTGCCAGCAGTTTAGGGTCAGAGACCCAGTACTTC. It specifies CASSLGSETQYF.

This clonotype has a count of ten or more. The DNA for the CDR3 is TGTGCCAGCGTGAGCGGGGAACCCTACGAGCAGTACTTC. This sequence encodes CASVSGEPYEQYF. The chain combines TRBV6-2 or TRBV6-3 with TRBJ2-7; 7 nucleotides agree with TRBD2. Looked up from germline, CDR1 is MNHEY and CDR2 is SVGEGT. The CDR3 contains 13 residues. Unmatched junction bases numbered 6, after V lost 8 bases and J lost 2 bases.

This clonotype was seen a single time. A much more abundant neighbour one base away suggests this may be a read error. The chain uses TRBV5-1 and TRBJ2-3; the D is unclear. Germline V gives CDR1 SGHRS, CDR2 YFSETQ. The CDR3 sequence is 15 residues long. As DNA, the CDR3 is TGCGCCAGCAGGGGTGGCGGATCGAGCACAGATACGAAGTATTTT. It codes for CASRGGGSSTDTKYF.

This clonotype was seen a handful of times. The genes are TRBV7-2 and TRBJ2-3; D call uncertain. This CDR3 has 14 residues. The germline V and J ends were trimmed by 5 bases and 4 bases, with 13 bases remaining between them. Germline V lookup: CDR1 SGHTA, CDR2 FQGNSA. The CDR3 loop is CASSRPPTADTQYF. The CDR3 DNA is TGTGCCAGCAGCCGACCTCCTACCGCAGATACGCAGTATTTT.

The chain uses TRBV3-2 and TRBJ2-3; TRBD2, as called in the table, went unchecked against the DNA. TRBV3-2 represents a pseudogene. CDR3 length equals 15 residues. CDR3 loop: CASSPSGVFTDTQYF. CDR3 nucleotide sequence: TGTGCCAGCAGCCCGAGCGGGGTGTTCACAGATACGCAGTATTTT.

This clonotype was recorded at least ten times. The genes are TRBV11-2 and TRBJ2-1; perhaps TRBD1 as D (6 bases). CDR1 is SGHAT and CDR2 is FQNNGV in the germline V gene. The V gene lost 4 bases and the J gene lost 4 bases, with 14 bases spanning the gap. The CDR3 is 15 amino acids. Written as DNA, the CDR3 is TGTGCCAGCAGCTCCAACAGGGTCCGGTACAATGAGCAGTTCTTC. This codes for CASSSNRVRYNEQFF.

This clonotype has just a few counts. The CDR3 here is CASSLWRVRAYEQYF. The CDR3 DNA sequence: TGTGCCAGCAGTTTATGGCGGGTTAGAGCCTACGAGCAGTACTTC. The genes are TRBV28 and TRBJ2-7; D is possibly TRBD2 (5 bases). The CDR3 extends over 15 amino acids. CDR1 is MDHEN and CDR2 is SYDVKM in the germline V gene. Trimming pared 0 bases from V and 2 bases from J, leaving 11 bases between.